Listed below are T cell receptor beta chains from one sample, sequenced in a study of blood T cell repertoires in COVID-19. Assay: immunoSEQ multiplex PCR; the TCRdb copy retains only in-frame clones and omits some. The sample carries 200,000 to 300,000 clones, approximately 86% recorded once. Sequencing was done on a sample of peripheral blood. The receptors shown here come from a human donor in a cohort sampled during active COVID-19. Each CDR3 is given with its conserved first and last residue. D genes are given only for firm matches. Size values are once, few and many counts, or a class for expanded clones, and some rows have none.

CDR3aa: CASSPTGDYTEAFF
j_gene: TRBJ1-1
abundance: -
v_gene: TRBV4-1
d_gene: TRBD1

CDR3aa: CASTTGFRSSGANVLTF
j_gene: TRBJ2-6
abundance: -
v_gene: TRBV25-1
d_gene: -

CDR3aa: CASVSSGANVLTF
j_gene: TRBJ2-6
abundance: -
v_gene: TRBV2
d_gene: -

CDR3aa: CASSFSPGFGNTIYF
j_gene: TRBJ1-3
abundance: -
v_gene: TRBV5-1
d_gene: -

CDR3aa: CASSQGSGHTDTQYF
j_gene: TRBJ2-3
abundance: -
v_gene: TRBV3-1/TRBV3-2
d_gene: -

CDR3aa: CASSLGLTQGSFNTEAFF
j_gene: TRBJ1-1
abundance: -
v_gene: TRBV5-6
d_gene: -

CDR3aa: CSDTGSTEAFF
j_gene: TRBJ1-1
abundance: few
v_gene: TRBV29-1
d_gene: -

CDR3aa: CASRSRWENEQFF
j_gene: TRBJ2-1
abundance: -
v_gene: TRBV7-2
d_gene: -

CDR3aa: CASSFISGGSNQPQHF
j_gene: TRBJ1-5
abundance: -
v_gene: TRBV7-2
d_gene: -

CDR3aa: CASRETGANSPLHF
j_gene: TRBJ1-6
abundance: -
v_gene: TRBV7-6
d_gene: TRBD1

CDR3aa: CASSQGGEQYF
j_gene: TRBJ2-7
abundance: -
v_gene: TRBV6-5
d_gene: -

CDR3aa: CASSLAGLGAGETQYF
j_gene: TRBJ2-5
abundance: -
v_gene: TRBV5-1
d_gene: -

CDR3aa: CASTKRTSTDTQYF
j_gene: TRBJ2-3
abundance: -
v_gene: TRBV19
d_gene: -

CDR3aa: CASSPHGQAPNYGYTF
j_gene: TRBJ1-2
abundance: -
v_gene: TRBV6-6
d_gene: TRBD1

CDR3aa: CASSKGDRGGTEAFF
j_gene: TRBJ1-1
abundance: -
v_gene: TRBV2
d_gene: TRBD1

CDR3aa: CASSGDYTDTQYF
j_gene: TRBJ2-3
abundance: -
v_gene: TRBV2
d_gene: TRBD2

CDR3aa: CASSLGLGHGNNSPLHF
j_gene: TRBJ1-6
abundance: -
v_gene: TRBV5-4
d_gene: -

CDR3aa: CASSPDTLPPMNTEAFF
j_gene: TRBJ1-1
abundance: many
v_gene: TRBV28
d_gene: -

CDR3aa: CASSAGGIQYF
j_gene: TRBJ2-4
abundance: -
v_gene: TRBV10-1
d_gene: TRBD1

CDR3aa: CASSPGGDNSPLHF
j_gene: TRBJ1-6
abundance: -
v_gene: TRBV3-1/TRBV3-2
d_gene: -

CDR3aa: CASSRESNEQFF
j_gene: TRBJ2-1
abundance: once
v_gene: TRBV5-1
d_gene: -

CDR3aa: CASSESGSPTYEQYF
j_gene: TRBJ2-7
abundance: -
v_gene: TRBV10-2
d_gene: -

CDR3aa: CASSIGTGHYNEQFF
j_gene: TRBJ2-1
abundance: -
v_gene: TRBV5-6
d_gene: TRBD1

CDR3aa: CASRRLTGANTGELFF
j_gene: TRBJ2-2
abundance: once
v_gene: TRBV2
d_gene: TRBD1

CDR3aa: CASSPSGDTEAFF
j_gene: TRBJ1-1
abundance: -
v_gene: TRBV18
d_gene: -

CDR3aa: CATSYLADSTDTQYF
j_gene: TRBJ2-3
abundance: -
v_gene: TRBV24-1
d_gene: TRBD2

CDR3aa: CASSSGQTEAFF
j_gene: TRBJ1-1
abundance: once
v_gene: TRBV5-1
d_gene: -

CDR3aa: CSVARGTGTEAFF
j_gene: TRBJ1-1
abundance: few
v_gene: TRBV29-1
d_gene: -

CDR3aa: CASSSFQETQYF
j_gene: TRBJ2-5
abundance: -
v_gene: TRBV11-2
d_gene: -

CDR3aa: CASSDGTGRGNQPQHF
j_gene: TRBJ1-5
abundance: -
v_gene: TRBV11-2
d_gene: TRBD1

CDR3aa: CASSLMSLAGAYEQYF
j_gene: TRBJ2-7
abundance: once
v_gene: TRBV7-9
d_gene: TRBD2

CDR3aa: CASSPGSNYGYTF
j_gene: TRBJ1-2
abundance: -
v_gene: TRBV6-6
d_gene: -

CDR3aa: CASSPTGVYGYTF
j_gene: TRBJ1-2
abundance: few
v_gene: TRBV27
d_gene: TRBD1

CDR3aa: CASRLQAENTEAFF
j_gene: TRBJ1-1
abundance: -
v_gene: TRBV6-5
d_gene: -

CDR3aa: CASSPQGGSSYEQYF
j_gene: TRBJ2-7
abundance: -
v_gene: TRBV5-4
d_gene: -

CDR3aa: CASSQEWSSGRGEQFF
j_gene: TRBJ2-1
abundance: -
v_gene: TRBV3-1/TRBV3-2
d_gene: TRBD2

CDR3aa: CASIRGENTGELFF
j_gene: TRBJ2-2
abundance: -
v_gene: TRBV7-9
d_gene: -

CDR3aa: CASSPGLNTGELFF
j_gene: TRBJ2-2
abundance: -
v_gene: TRBV18
d_gene: -

CDR3aa: CASSETRGLEGYTF
j_gene: TRBJ1-2
abundance: -
v_gene: TRBV2
d_gene: TRBD1

CDR3aa: CASSQDNVAGVGNEQFF
j_gene: TRBJ2-1
abundance: -
v_gene: TRBV4-2
d_gene: TRBD2

CDR3aa: CATSRDQVTDTQYF
j_gene: TRBJ2-3
abundance: -
v_gene: TRBV15
d_gene: -

CDR3aa: CASSRPRGADYGYTF
j_gene: TRBJ1-2
abundance: -
v_gene: TRBV4-1
d_gene: -

CDR3aa: CASRASAGVITYEQYF
j_gene: TRBJ2-7
abundance: -
v_gene: TRBV5-1
d_gene: TRBD2

CDR3aa: CASSLGARGTGELFF
j_gene: TRBJ2-2
abundance: -
v_gene: TRBV27
d_gene: -

CDR3aa: CAISESKEHTQYF
j_gene: TRBJ2-3
abundance: -
v_gene: TRBV10-3
d_gene: -

CDR3aa: CASSSDRARGSYEQYF
j_gene: TRBJ2-7
abundance: -
v_gene: TRBV7-2
d_gene: TRBD1

CDR3aa: CASTTSGGGHNEQFF
j_gene: TRBJ2-1
abundance: -
v_gene: TRBV5-1
d_gene: TRBD2

CDR3aa: CASSLGGRDTGELFF
j_gene: TRBJ2-2
abundance: -
v_gene: TRBV11-3
d_gene: -